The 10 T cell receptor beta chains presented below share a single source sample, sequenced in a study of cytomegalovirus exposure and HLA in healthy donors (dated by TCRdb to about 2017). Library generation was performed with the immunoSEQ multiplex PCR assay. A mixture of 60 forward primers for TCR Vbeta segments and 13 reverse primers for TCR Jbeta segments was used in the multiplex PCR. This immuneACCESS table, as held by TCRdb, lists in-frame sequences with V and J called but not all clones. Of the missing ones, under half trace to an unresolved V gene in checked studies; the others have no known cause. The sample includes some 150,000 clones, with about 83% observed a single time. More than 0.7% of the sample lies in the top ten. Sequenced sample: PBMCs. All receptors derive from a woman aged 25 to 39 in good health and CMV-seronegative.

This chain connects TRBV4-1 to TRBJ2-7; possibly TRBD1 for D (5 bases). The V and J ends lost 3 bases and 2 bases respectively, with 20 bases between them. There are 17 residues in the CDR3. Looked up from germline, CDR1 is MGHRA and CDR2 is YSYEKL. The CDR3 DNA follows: TGCGCCAGCAGCCACCGCAGTGAAGGGGATTTCGCCTACGAGCAGTACTTC. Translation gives CASSHRSEGDFAYEQYF.

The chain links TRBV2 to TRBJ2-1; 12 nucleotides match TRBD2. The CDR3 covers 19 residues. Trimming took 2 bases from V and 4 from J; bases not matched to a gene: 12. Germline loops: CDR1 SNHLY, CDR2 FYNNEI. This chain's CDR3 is CASSERSTSGGQRYNEQFF. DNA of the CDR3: TGTGCCAGCAGTGAAAGGTCGACTAGCGGGGGCCAACGATACAATGAGCAGTTCTTC.

CDR3 sequence: CASSNRGLSNQPQHF. The CDR3 DNA is TGTGCCAGCAGCAACAGGGGGCTGAGCAATCAGCCCCAGCATTTT. The V call is TRBV27, the J call TRBJ1-5; TRBD1 agrees at 9 bases. There are 15 residues in the CDR3. Germline CDR1 is MNHEY and CDR2 is SMNVEV (reference sequence). Trimming took 6 bases from V and 1 from J; bases not matched to a gene: 4.

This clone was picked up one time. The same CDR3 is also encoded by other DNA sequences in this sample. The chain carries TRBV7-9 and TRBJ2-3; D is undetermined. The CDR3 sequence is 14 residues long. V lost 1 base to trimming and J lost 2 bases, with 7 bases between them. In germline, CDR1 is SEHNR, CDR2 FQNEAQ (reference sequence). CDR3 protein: CASSLGQYTDTQYF. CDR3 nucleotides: TGTGCCAGCAGCTTAGGTCAGTACACAGATACGCAGTATTTT.

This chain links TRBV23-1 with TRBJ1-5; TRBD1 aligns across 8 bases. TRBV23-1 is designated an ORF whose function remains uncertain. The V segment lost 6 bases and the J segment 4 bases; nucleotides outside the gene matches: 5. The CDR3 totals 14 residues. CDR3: CASRVHRGNQPQHF. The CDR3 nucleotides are TGCGCCAGCAGAGTGCACAGGGGGAATCAGCCCCAGCATTTT.

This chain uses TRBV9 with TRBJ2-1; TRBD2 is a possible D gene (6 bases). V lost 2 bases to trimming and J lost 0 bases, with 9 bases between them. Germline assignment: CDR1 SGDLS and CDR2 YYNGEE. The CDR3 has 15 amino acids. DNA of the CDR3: TGTGCCAGCAGCGTGGGGCGGGGCTCCTACAATGAGCAGTTCTTC. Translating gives CASSVGRGSYNEQFF.

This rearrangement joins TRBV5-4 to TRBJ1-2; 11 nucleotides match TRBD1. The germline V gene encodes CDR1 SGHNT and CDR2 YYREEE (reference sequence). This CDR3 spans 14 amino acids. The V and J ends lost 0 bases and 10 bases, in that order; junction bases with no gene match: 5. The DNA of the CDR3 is TGTGCCAGCAGCTTGGGCGGACAGGGGGCCCACTACACCTTC. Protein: CASSLGGQGAHYTF.

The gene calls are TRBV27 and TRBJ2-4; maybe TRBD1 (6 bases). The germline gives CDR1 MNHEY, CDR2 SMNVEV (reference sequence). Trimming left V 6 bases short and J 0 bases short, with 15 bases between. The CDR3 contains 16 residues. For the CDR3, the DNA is TGTGCCAGCAGCCTTGACAGGCTTGTAGCCAAAAACATTCAGTACTTC. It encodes CASSLDRLVAKNIQYF.

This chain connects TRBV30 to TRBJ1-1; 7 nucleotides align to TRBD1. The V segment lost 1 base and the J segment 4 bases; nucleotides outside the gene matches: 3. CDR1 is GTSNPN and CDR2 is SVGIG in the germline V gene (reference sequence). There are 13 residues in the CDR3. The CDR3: CAWSAGGVTEAFF. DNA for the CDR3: TGTGCCTGGAGTGCAGGGGGAGTCACTGAAGCTTTCTTT.

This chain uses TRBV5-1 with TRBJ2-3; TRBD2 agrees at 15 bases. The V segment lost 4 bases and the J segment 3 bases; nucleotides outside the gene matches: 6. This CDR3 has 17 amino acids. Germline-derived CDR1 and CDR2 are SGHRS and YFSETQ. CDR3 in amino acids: CASSPGTSGGLTDTQYF. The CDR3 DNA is TGCGCCAGCAGCCCCGGGACTAGCGGGGGGCTGACAGATACGCAGTATTTT.